This T cell receptor (beta chain) comes out of a study of shared clonotypes between healthy human individuals. This clone has a single count. What it binds is not known. Germline CDR1 and CDR2: MNHEY and SVGAGI. This CDR3 contains 15 residues. V lost 3 bases and J 0 bases, leaving 9 bases between the germline ends. TCRdb's table, derived via immunoSEQ multiplex PCR, lists solely in-frame clones and lacks some. Of approximately 500,000 clones listed, about 95% are singletons. Study-wide points: A handful of donors showed sharing of approximately 5% of naive CD4 clonotypes.

The source is a woman aged 25-40 years in good health. The genes are TRBV6-5 and TRBJ2-1; possibly TRBD2 for D (6 bases). The sample was naive CD4+ T cells sorted from blood. The subset was: CD45RA+ positively selected. DNA for the CDR3: TGTGCCAGCAGTTATGAGCGGGTCTCCTACAATGAGCAGTTCTTC. Its translation: CASSYERVSYNEQFF.